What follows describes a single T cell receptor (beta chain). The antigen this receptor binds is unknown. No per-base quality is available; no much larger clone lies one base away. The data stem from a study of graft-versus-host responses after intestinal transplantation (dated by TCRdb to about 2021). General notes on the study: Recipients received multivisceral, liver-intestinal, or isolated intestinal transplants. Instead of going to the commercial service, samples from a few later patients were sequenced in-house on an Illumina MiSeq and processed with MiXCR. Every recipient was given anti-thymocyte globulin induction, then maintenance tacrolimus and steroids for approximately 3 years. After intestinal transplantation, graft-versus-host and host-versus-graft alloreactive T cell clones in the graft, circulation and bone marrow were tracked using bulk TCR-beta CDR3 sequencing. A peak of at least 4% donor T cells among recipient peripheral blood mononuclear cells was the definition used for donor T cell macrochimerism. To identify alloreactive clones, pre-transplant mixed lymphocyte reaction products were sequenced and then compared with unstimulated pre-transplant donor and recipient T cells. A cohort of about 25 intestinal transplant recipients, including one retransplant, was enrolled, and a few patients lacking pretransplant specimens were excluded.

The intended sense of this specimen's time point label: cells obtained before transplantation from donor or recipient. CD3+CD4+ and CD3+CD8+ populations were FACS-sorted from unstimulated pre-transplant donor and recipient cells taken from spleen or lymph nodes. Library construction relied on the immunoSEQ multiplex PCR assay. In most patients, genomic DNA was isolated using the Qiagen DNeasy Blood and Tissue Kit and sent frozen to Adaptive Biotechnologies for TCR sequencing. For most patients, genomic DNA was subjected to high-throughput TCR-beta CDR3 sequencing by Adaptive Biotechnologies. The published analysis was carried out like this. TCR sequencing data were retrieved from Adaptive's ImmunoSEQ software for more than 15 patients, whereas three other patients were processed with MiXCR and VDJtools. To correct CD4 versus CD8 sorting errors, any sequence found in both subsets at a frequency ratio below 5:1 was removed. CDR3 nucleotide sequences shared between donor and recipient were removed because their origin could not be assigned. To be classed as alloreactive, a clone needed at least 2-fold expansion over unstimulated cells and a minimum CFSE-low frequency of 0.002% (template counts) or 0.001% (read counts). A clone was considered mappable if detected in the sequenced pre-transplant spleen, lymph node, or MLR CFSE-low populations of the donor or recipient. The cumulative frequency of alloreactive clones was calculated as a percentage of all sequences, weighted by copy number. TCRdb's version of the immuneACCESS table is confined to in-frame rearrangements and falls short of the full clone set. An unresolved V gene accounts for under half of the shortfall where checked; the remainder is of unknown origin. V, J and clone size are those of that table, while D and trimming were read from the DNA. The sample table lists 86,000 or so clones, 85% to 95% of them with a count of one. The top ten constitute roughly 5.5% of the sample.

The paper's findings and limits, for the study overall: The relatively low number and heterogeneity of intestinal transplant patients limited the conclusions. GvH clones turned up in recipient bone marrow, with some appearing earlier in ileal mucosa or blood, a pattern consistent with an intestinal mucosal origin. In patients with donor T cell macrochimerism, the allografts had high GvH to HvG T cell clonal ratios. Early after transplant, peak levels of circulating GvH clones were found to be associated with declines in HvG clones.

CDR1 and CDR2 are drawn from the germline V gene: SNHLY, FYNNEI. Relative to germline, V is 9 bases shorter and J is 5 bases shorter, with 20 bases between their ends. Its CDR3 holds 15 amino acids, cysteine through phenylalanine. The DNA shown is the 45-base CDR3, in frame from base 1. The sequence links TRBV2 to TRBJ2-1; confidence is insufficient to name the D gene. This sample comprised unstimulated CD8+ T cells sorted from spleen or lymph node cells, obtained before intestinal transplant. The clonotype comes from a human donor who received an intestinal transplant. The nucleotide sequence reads TGTGCCAGGCAGCATGGAGCAAGCTACGACAATGAGCAGTTCTTC. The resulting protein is CARQHGASYDNEQFF.